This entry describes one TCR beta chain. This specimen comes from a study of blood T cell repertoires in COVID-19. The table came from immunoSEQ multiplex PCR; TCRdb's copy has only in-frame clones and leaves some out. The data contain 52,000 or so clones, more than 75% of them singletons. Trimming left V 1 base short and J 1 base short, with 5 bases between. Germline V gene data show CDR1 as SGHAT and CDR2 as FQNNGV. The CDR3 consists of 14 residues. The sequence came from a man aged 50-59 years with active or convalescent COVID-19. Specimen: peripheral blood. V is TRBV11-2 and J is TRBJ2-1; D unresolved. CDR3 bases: TGTGCCAGCAGCTTAGTTAGTTCCTACAATGAGCAGTTCTTC. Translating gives CASSLVSSYNEQFF.